These 2 T cell receptor beta chains were all obtained from the same sample, sequenced in a study of OX40 agonist ivuxolimab in advanced cancers. The method was immunoSEQ multiplex PCR; TCRdb's version includes in-frame clones alone and lacks a portion of them. This table has 50,000 to 65,000 clones, 80% to 95% appearing once. The sample in question was CD4+ or CD8+ T cells sorted from blood, obtained in a trial of the OX40 agonist ivuxolimab. The receptor source for this set is an adult with an advanced solid tumor such as melanoma, head and neck, liver or kidney cancer.

V gene TRBV15 combines with J gene TRBJ1-4; D uncertain. Trimming stripped 1 base from V and 1 base from J, with 4 bases between. The CDR3 length is 14 residues. CDR1 is LNHNV and CDR2 is YYDKDF in the germline V gene (reference sequence). CDR3 region: CATSRAVTNEKLFF. The CDR3 bases are TGTGCCACCAGCAGAGCGGTAACTAATGAAAAACTGTTTTTT.

This chain joins TRBV19 and TRBJ2-1; D perhaps matches TRBD1 (5 bases). From germline, CDR1 is LNHDA and CDR2 SQIVND (reference sequence). The CDR3 length is 14 residues. V gave up 0 bases and J gave up 4 bases, with 7 bases separating them. CDR3 in DNA: TGTGCCAGTAGTATAGACAGGGATTACAATGAGCAGTTCTTC. Encoded protein: CASSIDRDYNEQFF.